The sample holds a few counts of the clone carrying this TCR beta chain. Its antigen is currently unknown. This sample is part of a study of type 1 regulatory T cells. Study information: T-allo10 is a Tr1-enriched, alloantigen-specific CD4 T cell product made in vitro.

TCRdb re-analysed the reads in MiXCR, keeping a single row per CDR3 protein. This sample has about 68,000 distinct CDR3 sequences; 50% to 70% occur once, and the top ten carry about 8%. Graft donor-derived T-allo10 cells were described as host-alloantigen-specific, anergic, and alloantigen-specifically suppressive. The germline gives CDR1 MNHNS, CDR2 SASEGT. The CDR3 is 15 amino acids. V was clipped by 4 bases and J by 2 bases, with 15 bases between them. The sequence came from a human donor in good health. Sequencing was carried out using cultured T cells, either the whole culture or a sorted T cell fraction (not recorded which). The subset here: Tr1-enriched cell product generated in vitro against host alloantigens. The V and J genes are TRBV6-1 and TRBJ2-7; D is possibly TRBD1 (6 bases). The CDR3 DNA reads TGTGCCAGCAGTGTTCAGGGGAGTGTCCCCTACGAGCAGTACTTC. This encodes CASSVQGSVPYEQYF.